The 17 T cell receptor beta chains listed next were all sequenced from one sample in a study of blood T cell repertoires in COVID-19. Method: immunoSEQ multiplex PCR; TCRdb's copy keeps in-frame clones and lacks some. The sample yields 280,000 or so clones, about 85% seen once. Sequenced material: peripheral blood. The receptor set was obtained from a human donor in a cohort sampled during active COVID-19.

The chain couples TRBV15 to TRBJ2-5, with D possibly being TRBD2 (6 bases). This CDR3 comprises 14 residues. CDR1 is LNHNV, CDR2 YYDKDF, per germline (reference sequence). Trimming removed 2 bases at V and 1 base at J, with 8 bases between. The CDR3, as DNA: TGTGCCACCAGCAGACCGGGACTCCAAGAGACCCAGTACTTC. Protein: CATSRPGLQETQYF.

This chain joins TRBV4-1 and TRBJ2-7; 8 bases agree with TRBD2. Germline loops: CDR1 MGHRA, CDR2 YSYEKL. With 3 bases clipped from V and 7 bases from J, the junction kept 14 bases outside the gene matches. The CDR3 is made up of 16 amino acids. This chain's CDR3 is CASSQATSGVGSEQYF. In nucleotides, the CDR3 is TGCGCCAGCAGCCAGGCCACTAGCGGCGTGGGCTCTGAGCAGTACTTC.

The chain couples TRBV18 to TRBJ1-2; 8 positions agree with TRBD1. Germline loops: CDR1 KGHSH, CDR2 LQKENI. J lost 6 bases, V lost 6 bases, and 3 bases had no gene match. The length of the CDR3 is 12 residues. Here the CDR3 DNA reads TGTGCCAGCTCCACGGACAGGGATGGCTACACCTTC. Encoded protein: CASSTDRDGYTF.

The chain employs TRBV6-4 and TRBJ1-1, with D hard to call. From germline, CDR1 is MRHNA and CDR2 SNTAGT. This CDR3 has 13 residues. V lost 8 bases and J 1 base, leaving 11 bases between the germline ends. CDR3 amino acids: CASSQSGNTEAFF. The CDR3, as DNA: TGTGCCAGCTCCCAGTCGGGGAACACTGAAGCTTTCTTT.

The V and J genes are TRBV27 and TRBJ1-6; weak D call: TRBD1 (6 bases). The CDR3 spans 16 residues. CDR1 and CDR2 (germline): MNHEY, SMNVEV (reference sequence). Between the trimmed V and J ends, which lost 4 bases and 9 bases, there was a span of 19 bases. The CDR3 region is CASSSLTQGKLSPLHF. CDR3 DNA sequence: TGTGCCAGCAGTTCTCTTACGCAGGGGAAACTTTCACCCCTCCACTTT.

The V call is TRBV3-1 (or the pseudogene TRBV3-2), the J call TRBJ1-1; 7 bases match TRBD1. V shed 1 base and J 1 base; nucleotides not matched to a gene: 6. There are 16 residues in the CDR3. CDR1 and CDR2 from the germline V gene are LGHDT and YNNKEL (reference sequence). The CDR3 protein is CASSQAYGTENTEAFF. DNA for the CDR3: TGTGCCAGCAGCCAAGCCTACGGGACAGAGAACACTGAAGCTTTCTTT.

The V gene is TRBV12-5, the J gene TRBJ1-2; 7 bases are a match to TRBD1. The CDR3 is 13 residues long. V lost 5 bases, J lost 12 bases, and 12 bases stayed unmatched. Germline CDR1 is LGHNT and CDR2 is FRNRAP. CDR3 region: CASGIETGLGDTF. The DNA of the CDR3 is TGTGCTAGTGGTATCGAGACAGGGCTCGGCGACACCTTC. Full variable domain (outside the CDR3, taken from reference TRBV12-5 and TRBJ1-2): DARVTQTPRHKVTEMGQEVTMRCQPILGHNTVFWYRQTMMQGLELLAYFRNRAPLDDSGMPKDRFSAEMPDATLATLKIQPSEPRDSAVYFCASGIETGLGDTFGSGTRLTVV.

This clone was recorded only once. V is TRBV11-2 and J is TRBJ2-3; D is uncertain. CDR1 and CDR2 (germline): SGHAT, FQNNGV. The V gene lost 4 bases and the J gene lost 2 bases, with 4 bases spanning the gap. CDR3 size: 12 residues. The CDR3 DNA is TGTGCCAGCAGCTATCACACAGATACGCAGTATTTT. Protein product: CASSYHTDTQYF.

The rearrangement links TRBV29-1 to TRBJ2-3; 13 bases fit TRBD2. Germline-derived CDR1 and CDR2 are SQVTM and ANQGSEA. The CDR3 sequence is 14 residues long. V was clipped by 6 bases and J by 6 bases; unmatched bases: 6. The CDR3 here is CSVARTSGGDTQYF. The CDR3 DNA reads TGCAGCGTCGCTCGGACTAGCGGGGGCGATACGCAGTATTTT.

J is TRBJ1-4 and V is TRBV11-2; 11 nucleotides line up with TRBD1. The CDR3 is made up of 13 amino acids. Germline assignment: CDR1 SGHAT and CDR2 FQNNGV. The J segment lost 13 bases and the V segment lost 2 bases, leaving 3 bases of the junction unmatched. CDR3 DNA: TGTGCCAGCAGCTTAAGCGGACAGGGGGCACTGTTTTTT. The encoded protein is CASSLSGQGALFF.

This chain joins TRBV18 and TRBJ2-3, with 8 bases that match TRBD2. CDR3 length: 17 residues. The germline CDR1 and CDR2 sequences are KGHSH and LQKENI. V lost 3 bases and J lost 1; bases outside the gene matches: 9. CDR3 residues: CASSPFPAGARTDTQYF. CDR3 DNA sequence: TGTGCCAGCTCACCCTTCCCAGCGGGAGCCCGCACAGATACGCAGTATTTT.

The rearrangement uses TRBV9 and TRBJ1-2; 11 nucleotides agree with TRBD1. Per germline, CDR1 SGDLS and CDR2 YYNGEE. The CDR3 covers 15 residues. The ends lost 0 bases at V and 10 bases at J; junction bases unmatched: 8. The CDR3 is CASSVGGTGGTVYTF. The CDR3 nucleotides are TGTGCCAGCAGCGTAGGAGGGACAGGGGGTACCGTCTACACCTTC.

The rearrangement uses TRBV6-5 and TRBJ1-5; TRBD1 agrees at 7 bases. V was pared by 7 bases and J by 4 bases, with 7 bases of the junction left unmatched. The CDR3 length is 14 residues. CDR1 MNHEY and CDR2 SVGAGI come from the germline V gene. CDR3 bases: TGTGCCAGCAAGCTAGCAGGGGGAAATCAGCCCCAGCATTTT. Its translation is CASKLAGGNQPQHF.

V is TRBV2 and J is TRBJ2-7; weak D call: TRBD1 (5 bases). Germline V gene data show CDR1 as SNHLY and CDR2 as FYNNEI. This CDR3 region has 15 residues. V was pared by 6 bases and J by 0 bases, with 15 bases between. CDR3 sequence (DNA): TGTGCCAGCAGCAACCACCCTGGGGCCTCCTACGAGCAGTACTTC. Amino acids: CASSNHPGASYEQYF.

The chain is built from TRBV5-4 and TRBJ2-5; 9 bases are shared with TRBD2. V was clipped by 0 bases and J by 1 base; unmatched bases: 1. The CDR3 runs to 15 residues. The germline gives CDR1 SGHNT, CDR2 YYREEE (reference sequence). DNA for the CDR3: TGTGCCAGCAGCTTGGGACTAGCGGTCCAAGAGACCCAGTACTTC. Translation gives CASSLGLAVQETQYF.

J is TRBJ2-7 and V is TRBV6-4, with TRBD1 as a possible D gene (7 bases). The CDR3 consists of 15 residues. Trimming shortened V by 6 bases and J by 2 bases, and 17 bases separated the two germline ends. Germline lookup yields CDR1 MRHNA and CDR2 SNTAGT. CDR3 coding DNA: TGTGCCAGCAGGGGGGCGGGACAGAAGACCTACGAGCAGTACTTC. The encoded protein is CASRGAGQKTYEQYF.

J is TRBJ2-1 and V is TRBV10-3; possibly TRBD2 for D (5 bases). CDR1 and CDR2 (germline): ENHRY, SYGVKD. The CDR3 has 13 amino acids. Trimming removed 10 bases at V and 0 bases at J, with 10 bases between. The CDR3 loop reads CASAGSSYNEQFF. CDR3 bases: TGTGCCAGCGCTGGGAGCTCCTACAATGAGCAGTTCTTC.